A single sample is the source of the 28 T cell receptor beta chains below, sequenced in a study of cytomegalovirus exposure and HLA in healthy donors (dated by TCRdb to the late 2010s). Receptor libraries were prepared by the immunoSEQ multiplex PCR assay. TCRdb took over this immuneACCESS table, retaining in-frame rearrangements with V and J assigned. Such tables are incomplete; in checked studies, under half of the missing clones stem from an unresolved V gene, and the remainder is unexplained. Recorded for this sample are 150,000 to 200,000 clones; roughly 84% of them occurred a single time. The ten most abundant clones make up 10% to 13% of the sample. The sample comprised PBMCs. These receptors originate from a man aged 30 to 39 in good health and CMV-seropositive.

The chain employs TRBV25-1 and TRBJ1-2; D gene unclear. CDR3 size: 12 residues. The germline V gene encodes CDR1 MGHDK and CDR2 SYGVNS. V shed 6 bases and J shed 3 bases, with 8 bases lying between them. The CDR3 DNA follows: TGTGCCAGCAGAGGTGGGCACTATGGCTACACCTTC. Translation: CASRGGHYGYTF.

The chain is built from TRBV5-8 and TRBJ2-5; D is unclear. The V and J ends lost 0 bases and 6 bases respectively, with 9 bases between them. Germline V gives CDR1 SGHTS, CDR2 YDEGEE. The CDR3 runs to 13 residues. CDR3 nucleotides: TGTGCCAGCAGCTTGGCCGGAGTCAAGACCCAGTACTTC. Amino acids: CASSLAGVKTQYF.

The genes are TRBV4-1 and TRBJ2-3; 8 nucleotides agree with TRBD2. The CDR3 has 15 residues. Trimming cost V 1 base and J 4 bases; bases outside gene matches: 4. CDR1 and CDR2 from the germline V gene are MGHRA and YSYEKL. The CDR3 protein is CASSQAGGPPDTQYF. The CDR3 region has the DNA TGCGCCAGCAGCCAAGCGGGAGGGCCACCAGATACGCAGTATTTT.

The gene calls are TRBV7-2 and TRBJ1-2; D gene unclear. Germline V gene data show CDR1 as SGHTA and CDR2 as FQGNSA. The CDR3 has 13 residues. Trimming removed 2 bases from V and 7 bases from J, with 11 bases in between. The CDR3 loop reads CASSLSRGVGYTF. DNA of the CDR3: TGTGCCAGCAGCTTATCCCGAGGAGTTGGCTACACCTTC.

The chain uses TRBV7-6 and TRBJ2-7; 9 nucleotides line up with TRBD1. Germline-derived CDR1 and CDR2 are SGHVS and FNYEAQ. This CDR3 region has 17 residues. The trim removed 5 bases at V and 2 bases at J, leaving 13 bases unmatched. CDR3 amino acids: CASSLSLGDRATYEQYF. Here the CDR3 DNA reads TGTGCCAGCAGCCTTTCATTAGGGGACAGGGCAACCTACGAGCAGTACTTC. The full variable domain, its missing parts supplied by reference TRBV7-6 and TRBJ2-7, is GAGVSQSPRYKVTKRGQDVALRCDPISGHVSLYWYRQALGQGPEFLTYFNYEAQQDKSGLPNDRFSAERPEGSISTLTIQRTEQRDSAMYRCASSLSLGDRATYEQYFGPGTRLTVT.

The chain joins TRBV10-3 to TRBJ1-5; possibly TRBD1 for D (6 bases). Trimming pared 3 bases from V and 6 bases from J, leaving 12 bases between. Looked up from germline, CDR1 is ENHRY and CDR2 is SYGVKD. CDR3 length: 14 amino acids. CDR3 sequence (DNA): TGTGCCATCAGTGACTCAGGGGCAAGTCAGCCCCAGCATTTT. Encoded protein: CAISDSGASQPQHF.

The chain couples TRBV5-5 to TRBJ1-1; 7 bases agree with TRBD1. V shed 6 bases, J shed 7 bases, and the junction held 6 bases outside the gene matches. Per the germline V gene, CDR1 is SGHKS and CDR2 is YYEKEE (reference sequence). The CDR3 runs to 12 residues. This CDR3 is CASITQGREAFF. The CDR3 bases are TGTGCCAGCATCACACAGGGGCGTGAAGCTTTCTTT.

The chain recombines TRBV4-1 with TRBJ1-4; D not resolved. Per germline, CDR1 MGHRA and CDR2 YSYEKL. This CDR3 comprises 15 residues. Deletions cut 4 bases from V and 3 bases from J, with 12 bases between. The CDR3 DNA reads as TGCGCCAGCAGCCGGTACGTGAGGGCTAATGAAAAACTGTTTTTT. Protein product: CASSRYVRANEKLFF.

The genes are TRBV9 and TRBJ2-7; 9 bases line up with TRBD1. Germline loops: CDR1 SGDLS, CDR2 YYNGEE. V lost 4 bases to trimming and J lost 5 bases; unmatched junction nucleotides: 7. This CDR3 has 14 amino acids. The CDR3 spells CASSTTQGADEQYF. For the CDR3, the DNA is TGTGCCAGCAGCACGACACAGGGGGCGGACGAGCAGTACTTC.

In DNA form, the CDR3 reads TGTGCCAGCAGCTTCCAGCGGTCAGCGACTGAGCAGTTCTTC. Translated: CASSFQRSATEQFF. The rearrangement links TRBV11-2 to TRBJ2-1, with D tentatively TRBD2 (5 bases). The CDR3 runs 14 residues. Deletions cut 3 bases from V and 9 bases from J, with 15 bases between. The germline gives CDR1 SGHAT, CDR2 FQNNGV.

The gene calls are TRBV9 and TRBJ2-2, with 10 bases fitting TRBD1. Germline V CDR1 and CDR2: SGDLS, YYNGEE. After removal of 4 bases from V and 4 bases from J, the junction contained 10 bases not matched to a gene. There are 17 residues in the CDR3. The CDR3 is CASSPSGTGAATGELFF. CDR3 DNA sequence: TGTGCCAGCAGCCCCTCGGGGACAGGGGCGGCCACCGGGGAGCTGTTTTTT.

The chain combines TRBV2 with TRBJ1-4; D remains ambiguous. Trimming cost V 5 bases and J 8 bases, with 6 bases left between them. The V gene's germline CDR1 is SNHLY and CDR2 FYNNEI. The CDR3 length is 11 residues. In DNA form, the CDR3 reads TGTGCCAGCAGTAACAACGAAAAACTGTTTTTT. Protein product: CASSNNEKLFF.

The count of this clone is one. V usage is TRBV4-2 and J usage is TRBJ2-1; TRBD2 matches at 7 bases. V shed 0 bases and J 10 bases; nucleotides not matched to a gene: 18. Germline V CDR1 and CDR2: LGHNA, YNFKEQ. This CDR3 has 18 amino acids. CDR3 DNA: TGTGCCAGCAGCCAAGACCAGGATCCACGACTAGCCGGAGGGGAGCAGTTCTTC. Translated: CASSQDQDPRLAGGEQFF.

This clone was counted a single time. The chain carries TRBV7-3 and TRBJ1-5, with D unresolved. Germline V gives CDR1 SGHTA, CDR2 FQGTGA. Trimming shortened V by 5 bases and J by 0 bases, and 14 bases separated the two germline ends. The CDR3 sequence is 16 residues long. Written as DNA, the CDR3 is TGTGCCAGCAGCCTAGGACTGGCCTATAGCAATCAGCCCCAGCATTTT. It yields the protein CASSLGLAYSNQPQHF.

This sequence joins TRBV30 and TRBJ2-1; 7 nucleotides agree with TRBD1. This CDR3 spans 11 amino acids. V lost 2 bases, J lost 11 bases, and 3 bases stayed unmatched. Germline V CDR1 and CDR2: GTSNPN, SVGIG (reference sequence). The CDR3 DNA reads TGTGCCTGGAGTCCGACAGGGAAGCAGTTCTTC. Its protein product is CAWSPTGKQFF.

This chain uses TRBV2 with TRBJ2-1; 9 bases are shared with TRBD2. The CDR3 runs to 15 residues. Germline lookup yields CDR1 SNHLY and CDR2 FYNNEI. With V trimmed by 10 bases and J by 8 bases, 15 bases remained unmatched. The CDR3 sequence: CANRGETSGSHEQFF. The CDR3 DNA sequence: TGTGCCAACCGGGGGGAGACTAGCGGTTCCCATGAGCAGTTCTTC.

V is TRBV11-3 and J is TRBJ2-2, with no clear D. The CDR3 spans 12 residues. Trimming stripped 0 bases from V and 11 bases from J, with 7 bases between. Germline V gives CDR1 SGHNT, CDR2 YENEEA. The chain's CDR3 is CASSLDPLELFF. The CDR3 region has the DNA TGTGCCAGCAGCTTAGACCCTCTAGAGCTGTTTTTT.

V gene TRBV7-9 combines with J gene TRBJ2-1, with 11 bases identical to TRBD2. V trimming: 5 bases; J trimming: 0 bases; junction bases outside the gene matches: 12. Germline V gene lookup returns CDR1 SEHNR and CDR2 FQNEAQ (reference sequence). This CDR3 region has 19 residues. The chain's CDR3 is CASSITLAGGLSSYNEQFF. CDR3 sequence (DNA): TGTGCCAGCAGCATAACTCTAGCGGGGGGCTTGAGCTCCTACAATGAGCAGTTCTTC.

This clone was detected a few times. The V and J genes are TRBV10-1 and TRBJ2-1, with 9 nucleotides matching TRBD2. The J segment lost 7 bases and the V segment lost 9 bases, leaving 4 bases of the junction unmatched. The CDR3 loop spans 12 amino acids. CDR1 WNHNN and CDR2 SYGVQD come from the germline V gene (reference sequence). The CDR3 is CASSGSGNEQFF. In DNA form, the CDR3 reads TGCGCCAGTAGCGGGAGTGGTAATGAGCAGTTCTTC.

The chain's CDR3 is CASSVGLAQINEQFF. The CDR3 region has the DNA TGTGCCAGCAGCGTAGGACTAGCTCAGATAAATGAGCAGTTCTTC. The chain recombines TRBV9 with TRBJ2-1; TRBD2 matches 7 bases. Germline assignment: CDR1 SGDLS and CDR2 YYNGEE. V lost 0 bases and J lost 7; bases outside the gene matches: 7. The CDR3 length is 15 residues.

This chain links TRBV19 with TRBJ1-2; 9 bases align to TRBD1. Unmatched junction bases numbered 3, after V lost 5 bases and J lost 2 bases. The CDR3 has 14 residues. CDR1 and CDR2 (germline): LNHDA, SQIVND (reference sequence). CDR3 sequence (DNA): TGTGCCAGTAGTCCACAGGGGGCGAACTATGGCTACACCTTC. Its translation: CASSPQGANYGYTF.

This clone was detected once. This sequence joins TRBV6-1 and TRBJ2-5; TRBD1 matches at 9 bases. In germline, CDR1 is MNHNS, CDR2 SASEGT. This CDR3 is 13 amino acids long. With V trimmed by 6 bases and J by 3 bases, 2 bases remained unmatched. Here the CDR3 DNA reads TGTGCCAGCAGGGGGACAGGGAAAGAGACCCAGTACTTC. It translates to CASRGTGKETQYF.

This clone was seen more than once but under ten times. The V gene is TRBV5-1, the J gene TRBJ2-2; the D gene is possibly TRBD1 (6 bases). The V and J ends lost 4 bases and 4 bases respectively, with 14 bases between them. The CDR3 is 15 amino acids. Germline V gives CDR1 SGHRS, CDR2 YFSETQ. The CDR3 region has the DNA TGCGCCAGCAGCGCCGGGACATTCGCCACCGGGGAGCTGTTTTTT. Its translation is CASSAGTFATGELFF.

The V gene is TRBV9, the J gene TRBJ2-1; 7 bases agree with TRBD1. Germline CDR1 is SGDLS and CDR2 is YYNGEE. CDR3 size: 14 residues. With V trimmed by 3 bases and J by 5 bases, 5 bases remained unmatched. The CDR3 nucleotides are TGTGCCAGCAGCGAGTACAGGGGCCACAATGAGCAGTTCTTC. This gives the protein CASSEYRGHNEQFF.

The genes are TRBV5-1 and TRBJ2-5; 8 nucleotides align to TRBD1. This CDR3 contains 15 residues. The junction had 10 bases not matched to a gene; V was cut back by 4 bases and J by 5 bases. Germline values: CDR1 SGHRS, CDR2 YFSETQ. This CDR3 reads CASSTRGPAGETQYF. CDR3 bases: TGCGCCAGCAGCACCAGGGGGCCCGCGGGGGAGACCCAGTACTTC.

This chain uses TRBV4-1 with TRBJ2-5; 12 bases match TRBD2. J lost 0 bases, V lost 4 bases, and 12 bases had no gene match. This CDR3 spans 19 amino acids. Germline V gene data show CDR1 as MGHRA and CDR2 as YSYEKL. Written as DNA, the CDR3 is TGCGCCAGCAGCCGAGGGACCGGGACTAGCGGGCTGTACCAAGAGACCCAGTACTTC. It codes for CASSRGTGTSGLYQETQYF.

V usage is TRBV7-3 and J usage is TRBJ2-6; a possible D gene is TRBD1 (6 bases). The ends were cut back, 5 bases at V and 4 bases at J, with 15 bases in the middle. CDR1 SGHTA and CDR2 FQGTGA come from the germline V gene. This CDR3 region has 16 residues. The DNA for the CDR3 is TGTGCCAGCAGCCGACTTCAGGGGCTCGGGGCCAACGTCCTGACTTTC. It codes for CASSRLQGLGANVLTF.

The sample holds a few counts of this clone. This chain uses TRBV5-3 with TRBJ2-7; D remains ambiguous. TRBV5-3 is noted as an ORF with a role that remains uncertain. This CDR3 has 11 amino acids. Trimming left V 6 bases short and J 7 bases short, with 11 bases between. The CDR3 loop reads CARMAPREQYF. The CDR3 region has the DNA TGTGCCAGAATGGCGCCTAGGGAGCAGTACTTC.